This is a list of T cell receptor beta chains from one sample in a study of vaccination and CD4 T cells after COVID-19. TCRdb re-derived calls from the PCR reads in MiXCR, one entry per CDR3 protein. Here the sample spans about 20,000 distinct CDR3 sequences, 55% to 80% being singletons. The specimen comprised CD4+ T cells from blood, sampled after SARS-CoV-2 vaccination. The receptors were gathered from a human donor who had recovered from COVID-19. The CDR3 runs from the conserved cysteine through the conserved F or W. D genes are given only for firm matches. Where a row states a size, it is once, few, many or the class of an expanded clone; other rows omit it.

V gene,D gene,clone size,J gene,CDR3 protein,CDR3 DNA
TRBV27,.,.,TRBJ2-2,CASSLSMRGDYTGELFF,TGTGCCAGCAGTTTATCGATGAGGGGAGATTACACCGGGGAGCTGTTTTTT
TRBV24-1,.,.,TRBJ2-1,CATSPEGNEQFF,TGTGCCACCAGTCCCGAGGGCAATGAGCAGTTCTTC
TRBV7-9,TRBD2,.,TRBJ2-5,CASSQGLAQRETQYF,TGTGCCAGCAGCCAAGGACTAGCGCAGAGGGAGACCCAGTACTTC
TRBV20-1,.,few,TRBJ2-2,CSARDRGQVGELFF,TGCAGTGCTAGAGATCGGGGGCAGGTCGGGGAGCTGTTTTTT
TRBV7-9,.,few,TRBJ1-1,CASSRTSVKNTEAFF,TGTGCCAGCAGCCGGACAAGCGTAAAGAACACTGAAGCTTTCTTT
TRBV20-1,TRBD1,few,TRBJ2-2,CSARQGAGELFF,TGCAGTGCGAGACAGGGGGCCGGGGAGCTGTTTTTT
TRBV2,TRBD2,few,TRBJ2-1,CASGGGRTYNEQFF,TGTGCCAGCGGAGGCGGGAGAACCTACAATGAGCAGTTCTTC
TRBV7-8,.,.,TRBJ1-5,CASSSTRDKSNQPQHF,TGTGCCAGCAGCTCCACCAGGGACAAAAGCAATCAGCCCCAGCATTTT
TRBV6-2/TRBV6-3,TRBD1,few,TRBJ1-2,CASSPASGTGDGTNYGYTF,TGTGCCAGCAGTCCAGCCTCCGGGACAGGGGACGGAACTAACTATGGCTACACCTTC
TRBV2,.,.,TRBJ2-6,CASSEESSGANVLTF,TGTGCCAGCAGTGAGGAAAGCTCTGGGGCCAACGTCCTGACTTTC
TRBV6-1,.,.,TRBJ2-3,CASKAGGTDTQYF,TGTGCCAGCAAGGCAGGAGGCACAGATACGCAGTATTTT
TRBV20-1,TRBD1,once,TRBJ2-2,CSARDEETGDTGELFF,TGCAGTGCTAGAGATGAGGAGACAGGGGACACCGGGGAGCTGTTTTTT
TRBV6-1,.,.,TRBJ1-5,CASSGANLGNQPQHF,TGTGCCAGCAGTGGGGCAAACTTGGGCAATCAGCCCCAGCATTTT
TRBV20-1,TRBD1,.,TRBJ2-1,CSETGTGLNEQFF,TGCAGTGAGACCGGGACAGGCCTCAATGAGCAGTTCTTC
TRBV7-2,TRBD1,.,TRBJ1-2,CASSYNSGTGGFGYTF,TGTGCCAGCAGCTATAACTCCGGGACAGGGGGATTCGGCTACACCTTC
TRBV19,TRBD1,.,TRBJ1-1,CASSIEGQMNTEAFF,TGTGCCAGTAGTATAGAGGGACAGATGAACACTGAAGCTTTCTTT
TRBV7-2,TRBD2,.,TRBJ2-3,CASSLTSSGNTQYF,TGTGCCAGCAGCTTGACCTCTAGCGGGAATACGCAGTATTTT
TRBV20-1,.,.,TRBJ1-1,CSARDPGSNTEAFF,TGCAGTGCTAGAGACCCGGGGTCGAACACTGAAGCTTTCTTT
TRBV20-1,TRBD2,few,TRBJ2-3,CSALQLAGGIDTQYF,TGCAGTGCTCTACAACTAGCGGGAGGAATAGATACGCAGTATTTT
TRBV20-1,.,.,TRBJ2-3,CSARDRYTDTQYF,TGCAGTGCTAGAGATCGATACACAGATACGCAGTATTTT
TRBV19,.,.,TRBJ2-3,CASSIGQLNYLTDTQYF,TGTGCCAGTAGTATCGGTCAGCTTAATTACCTCACAGATACGCAGTATTTT
TRBV6-2/TRBV6-3,.,few,TRBJ2-3,CAGRDSVTDTQYF,TGTGCCGGACGGGACTCCGTCACAGATACGCAGTATTTT
TRBV6-1,.,.,TRBJ2-1,CASSHLGRGSYNEQFF,TGTGCCAGCAGTCACCTGGGCAGGGGAAGTTACAATGAGCAGTTCTTC
TRBV20-1,TRBD1,few,TRBJ1-2,CSAETGNYGGYTF,TGCAGTGCCGAGACAGGGAATTACGGTGGCTACACCTTC
TRBV7-2,.,.,TRBJ1-2,CASSLQRYGYTF,TGTGCCAGCAGCTTACAACGCTATGGCTACACCTTC
TRBV28,.,.,TRBJ2-2,CASSSLSRLLGELFF,TGTGCCAGCAGTTCGCTCTCGCGGCTCCTTGGGGAGCTGTTTTTT
TRBV20-1,.,once,TRBJ2-3,CSASRGENTDTQYF,TGCAGTGCTAGTAGGGGCGAGAACACAGATACGCAGTATTTT